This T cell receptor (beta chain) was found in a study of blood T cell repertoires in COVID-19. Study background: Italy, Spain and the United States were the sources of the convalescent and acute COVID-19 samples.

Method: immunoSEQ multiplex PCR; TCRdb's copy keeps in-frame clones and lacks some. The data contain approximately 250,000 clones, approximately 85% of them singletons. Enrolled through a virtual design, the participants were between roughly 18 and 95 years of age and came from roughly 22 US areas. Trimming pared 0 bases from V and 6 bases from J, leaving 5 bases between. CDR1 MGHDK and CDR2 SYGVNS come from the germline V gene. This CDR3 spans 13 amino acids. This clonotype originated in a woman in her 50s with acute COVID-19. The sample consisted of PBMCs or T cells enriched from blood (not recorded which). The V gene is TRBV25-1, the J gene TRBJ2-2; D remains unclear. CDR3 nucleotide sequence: TGTGCCAGCAGTGAATATGAGGCCGGGGAGCTGTTTTTT. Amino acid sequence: CASSEYEAGELFF.